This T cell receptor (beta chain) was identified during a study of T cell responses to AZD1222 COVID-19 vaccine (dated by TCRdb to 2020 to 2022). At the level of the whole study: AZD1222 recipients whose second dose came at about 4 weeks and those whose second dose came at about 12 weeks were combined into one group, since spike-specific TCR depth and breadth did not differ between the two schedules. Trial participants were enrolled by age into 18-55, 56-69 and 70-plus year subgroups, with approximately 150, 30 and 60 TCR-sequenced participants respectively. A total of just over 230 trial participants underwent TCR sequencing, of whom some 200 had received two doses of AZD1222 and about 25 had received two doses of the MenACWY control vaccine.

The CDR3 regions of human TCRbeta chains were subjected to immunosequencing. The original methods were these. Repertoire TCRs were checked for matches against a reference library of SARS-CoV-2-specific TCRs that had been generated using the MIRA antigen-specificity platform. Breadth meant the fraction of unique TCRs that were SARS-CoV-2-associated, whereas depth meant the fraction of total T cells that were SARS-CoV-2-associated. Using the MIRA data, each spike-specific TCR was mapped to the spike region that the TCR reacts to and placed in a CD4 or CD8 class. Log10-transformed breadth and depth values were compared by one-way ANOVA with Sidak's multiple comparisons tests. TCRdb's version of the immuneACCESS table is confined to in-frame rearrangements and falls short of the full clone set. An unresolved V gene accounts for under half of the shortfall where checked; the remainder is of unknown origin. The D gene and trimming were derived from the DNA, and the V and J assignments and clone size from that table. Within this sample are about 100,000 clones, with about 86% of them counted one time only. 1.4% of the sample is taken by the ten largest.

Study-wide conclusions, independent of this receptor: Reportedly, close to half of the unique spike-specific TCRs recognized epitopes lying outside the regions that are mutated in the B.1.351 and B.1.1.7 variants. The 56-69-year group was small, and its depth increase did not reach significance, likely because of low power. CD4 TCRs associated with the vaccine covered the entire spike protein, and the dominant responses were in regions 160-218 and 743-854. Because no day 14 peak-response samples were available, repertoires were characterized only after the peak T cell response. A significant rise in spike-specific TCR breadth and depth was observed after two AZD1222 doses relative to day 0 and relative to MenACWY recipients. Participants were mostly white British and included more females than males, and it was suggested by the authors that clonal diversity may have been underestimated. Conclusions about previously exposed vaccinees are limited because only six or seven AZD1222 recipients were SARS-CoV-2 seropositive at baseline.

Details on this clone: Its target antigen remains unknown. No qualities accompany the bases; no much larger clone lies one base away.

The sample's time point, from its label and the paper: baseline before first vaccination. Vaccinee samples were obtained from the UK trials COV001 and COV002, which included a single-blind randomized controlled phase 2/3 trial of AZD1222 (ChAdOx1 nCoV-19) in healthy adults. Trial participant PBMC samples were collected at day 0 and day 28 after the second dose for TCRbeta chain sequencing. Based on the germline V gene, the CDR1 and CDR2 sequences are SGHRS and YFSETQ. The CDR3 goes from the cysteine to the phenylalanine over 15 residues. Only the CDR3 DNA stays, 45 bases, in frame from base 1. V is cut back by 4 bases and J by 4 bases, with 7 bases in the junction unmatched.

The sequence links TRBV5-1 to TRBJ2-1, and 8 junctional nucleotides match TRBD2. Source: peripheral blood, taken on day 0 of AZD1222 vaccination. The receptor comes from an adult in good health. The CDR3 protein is CASSPAGVTYNEQFF. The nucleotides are TGCGCCAGCAGCCCAGCGGGAGTTACGTACAATGAGCAGTTCTTC.